The next 25 T cell receptor beta chains were all read from a single sample in a study of T cells in localized non-small cell lung cancer (dated by TCRdb to 2019 to 2021). Library prep was done by the immunoSEQ multiplex PCR assay. What TCRdb holds here is the immuneACCESS table cut down to in-frame rearrangements. Part of the clones is not present; checked against another copy, under half of the missing clones reflect an unresolved V gene, and the others are unexplained. The sample table shows tens of thousands of clones, and more than 85% are seen once. The ten most abundant clones make up about 20% of the sample. The starting material was peripheral blood, obtained before any cancer treatment. The receptor set was obtained from a man aged 40-75 years with stage I lung adenocarcinoma.

The CDR3 DNA is TGTGCCAGTAGTGCCACAGGGGGATCAAGCACAGATACGCAGTATTTT. This gives the protein CASSATGGSSTDTQYF. The chain employs TRBV19 and TRBJ2-3; 8 bases line up with TRBD1. This CDR3 is 16 amino acids long. Germline-derived CDR1 and CDR2 are LNHDA and SQIVND (reference sequence). J lost 0 bases, V lost 5 bases, and 7 bases had no gene match.

The chain joins TRBV6-5 to TRBJ2-7; 9 bases match TRBD2. V gave up 0 bases and J gave up 2 bases; unmatched junction bases: 2. The CDR3 sequence is 15 residues long. The germline V gene has CDR1 MNHEY and CDR2 SVGAGI. In DNA form, the CDR3 reads TGTGCCAGCAGTTACTCGAGCGGGGGGACCTACGAGCAGTACTTC. This sequence encodes CASSYSSGGTYEQYF.

V is TRBV15 and J is TRBJ1-5; TRBD1 matches 8 bases. The CDR3 totals 15 residues. V gave up 4 bases and J gave up 7 bases; unmatched junction bases: 9. Germline values: CDR1 LNHNV, CDR2 YYDKDF (reference sequence). CDR3 bases: TGTGCCACCAGCACCGGGACAGGACTTCCCCAGCCCCAGCATTTT. Translation: CATSTGTGLPQPQHF. Supplemented by reference TRBV15 and TRBJ1-5, the full variable domain reads DAMVIQNPRYQVTQFGKPVTLSCSQTLNHNVMYWYQQKSSQAPKLLFHYYDKDFNNEADTPDNFQSRRPNTSFCFLDIRSPGLGDTAMYLCATSTGTGLPQPQHFGDGTRLSIL.

The chain is built from TRBV7-9 and TRBJ2-2; no definite D call. This CDR3 is built from 15 residues. V was clipped by 5 bases and J by 3 bases, with 13 bases between them. Germline V gene lookup returns CDR1 SEHNR and CDR2 FQNEAQ (reference sequence). The CDR3 is CASSPEGIDTGELFF. The DNA for the CDR3 is TGTGCCAGCAGCCCCGAAGGAATAGACACCGGGGAGCTGTTTTTT.

V usage is TRBV11-3 and J usage is TRBJ1-1; D is undetermined. Trimming took 1 base from V and 7 from J, leaving 4 bases between them. The CDR3 has 11 amino acids. Germline CDR1 SGHNT, CDR2 YENEEA. The CDR3 DNA follows: TGTGCCAGCAGCTTAGGCCGTGAAGCTTTCTTT. Amino acid sequence: CASSLGREAFF.

V is TRBV7-8 and J is TRBJ1-6; 7 bases are a match to TRBD1. The CDR3 is made up of 15 amino acids. Germline CDR1 SGHVS, CDR2 FQNEAQ. Trimming at V came to 5 bases and at J to 3 bases, leaving 4 bases not matched to a gene. DNA for the CDR3: TGTGCCAGCAGCCCTGGGACAGACTATAATTCACCCCTCCACTTT. This gives the protein CASSPGTDYNSPLHF.

This clone was seen just once. V gene TRBV19 combines with J gene TRBJ1-2; 9 nucleotides agree with TRBD1. This CDR3 is built from 14 residues. Unmatched junction bases numbered 5, after V lost 5 bases and J lost 4 bases. Germline values: CDR1 LNHDA, CDR2 SQIVND (reference sequence). CDR3 sequence: CASSVSGQGYGYTF. The CDR3 region has the DNA TGTGCCAGTAGTGTATCGGGACAGGGCTATGGCTACACCTTC.

The chain uses TRBV2 and TRBJ2-5; TRBD2 might be the D (6 bases). Germline V CDR1 and CDR2: SNHLY, FYNNEI. The length of the CDR3 is 16 residues. Trimming pared 6 bases from V and 5 bases from J, leaving 22 bases between. The CDR3: CASSSGQGGIGETQYF. In DNA form, the CDR3 reads TGTGCCAGCAGCAGCGGGCAGGGTGGGATTGGGGAGACCCAGTACTTC.

The chain employs TRBV5-6 and TRBJ1-1; D unclear. Germline CDR1 SGHDT, CDR2 YYEEEE. Trimming stripped 0 bases from V and 3 bases from J, with 9 bases between. CDR3 length equals 14 residues. DNA of the CDR3: TGTGCCAGCAGCTTGGACGGGTATCACACTGAAGCTTTCTTT. It codes for CASSLDGYHTEAFF.

The chain has TRBV4-1 and TRBJ2-2, with 10 bases lining up with TRBD1. Germline assignment: CDR1 MGHRA and CDR2 YSYEKL. V was clipped by 3 bases and J by 7 bases; unmatched bases: 5. The CDR3 is 15 residues long. In DNA, the CDR3 is TGCGCCAGCAGCCAGAGACAGGGGGCGGGCGGGGAGCTGTTTTTT. This encodes CASSQRQGAGGELFF.

This clone was counted once. The rearrangement uses TRBV7-2 and TRBJ2-7; 7 bases agree with TRBD2. Looked up from germline, CDR1 is SGHTA and CDR2 is FQGNSA. Germline trimming cut 0 bases from V and 2 bases from J; bases unmatched to any gene: 4. CDR3 length: 15 amino acids. The CDR3 sequence: CASSLATSGTYEQYF. CDR3 DNA sequence: TGTGCCAGCAGCTTAGCTACCAGCGGGACCTACGAGCAGTACTTC.

J is TRBJ2-7 and V is TRBV30; 7 bases fit TRBD2. V was pared by 3 bases and J by 4 bases, with 6 bases of the junction left unmatched. CDR3 length: 13 residues. Per germline, CDR1 GTSNPN and CDR2 SVGIG (reference sequence). The CDR3 loop is CAWSQSGNYEQYF. Here the CDR3 DNA reads TGTGCCTGGAGCCAAAGCGGGAATTACGAGCAGTACTTC. The variable domain in full, with the rest retrieved from reference TRBV30 and TRBJ2-7, is SQTIHQWPATLVQPVGSPLSLECTVEGTSNPNLYWYRQAAGRGLQLLFYSVGIGQISSEVPQNLSASRPQDRQFILSSKKLLLSDSGFYLCAWSQSGNYEQYFGPGTRLTVT.

The chain uses TRBV5-4 and TRBJ2-5; 12 positions match TRBD2. V was pared by 2 bases and J by 5 bases, with 4 bases of the junction left unmatched. Germline V gene data show CDR1 as SGHNT and CDR2 as YYREEE (reference sequence). The CDR3 is 15 amino acids. CDR3 sequence (DNA): TGTGCCAGCAGCTTCCGACTAGCGGGAGATGAGACCCAGTACTTC. Translated: CASSFRLAGDETQYF.

This chain links TRBV28 with TRBJ1-5, with a possible D match to TRBD1 (6 bases). Germline values: CDR1 MDHEN, CDR2 SYDVKM. V shed 6 bases and J shed 4 bases, with 22 bases lying between them. This CDR3 contains 17 residues. Here the CDR3 reads CASSPGGGASRNQPQHF. Here the CDR3 DNA reads TGTGCCAGCAGCCCAGGTGGGGGGGCTTCTCGTAATCAGCCCCAGCATTTT. Drawing the rest from reference TRBV28 and TRBJ1-5, the complete variable domain is DVKVTQSSRYLVKRTGEKVFLECVQDMDHENMFWYRQDPGLGLRLIYFSYDVKMKEKGDIPEGYSVSREKKERFSLILESASTNQTSMYLCASSPGGGASRNQPQHFGDGTRLSIL.

The chain uses TRBV18 and TRBJ1-2; D is undetermined. This CDR3 region has 14 residues. Germline loops: CDR1 KGHSH, CDR2 LQKENI. Trimming took 0 bases from V and 9 from J, leaving 14 bases between them. This chain's CDR3 is CASSPPGSQNSYTF. Written as DNA, the CDR3 is TGTGCCAGCTCACCACCAGGTAGCCAGAACAGCTACACCTTC.

This clone has just a few counts. This chain links TRBV11-2 with TRBJ2-2; no definite D call. V gave up 0 bases and J gave up 6 bases, with 5 bases separating them. The CDR3 is made up of 13 amino acids. The germline gives CDR1 SGHAT, CDR2 FQNNGV. CDR3: CASSLEVSGELFF. The CDR3 region has the DNA TGTGCCAGCAGCTTAGAAGTCTCCGGGGAGCTGTTTTTT.

The chain recombines TRBV5-1 with TRBJ2-2; TRBD2 matches at 13 bases. J was trimmed by 4 bases and V by 4 bases; bases with no gene match: 4. This CDR3 has 16 residues. Germline V gene sequence: CDR1 SGHRS, CDR2 YFSETQ. This CDR3 reads CASSLGLAGVTGELFF. The CDR3 DNA is TGCGCCAGCAGCCTAGGACTAGCGGGAGTCACCGGGGAGCTGTTTTTT.

The chain is built from TRBV5-4 and TRBJ2-1; TRBD2 aligns across 13 bases. Germline values: CDR1 SGHNT, CDR2 YYREEE (reference sequence). The CDR3 consists of 15 residues. V shed 4 bases, J shed 8 bases, and the junction held 6 bases outside the gene matches. CDR3 sequence: CASSAGTSGIYEQFF. The CDR3 region has the DNA TGTGCCAGCAGCGCCGGGACTAGCGGGATCTATGAGCAGTTCTTC.

The chain joins TRBV6-5 to TRBJ2-7; D is ambiguous. The CDR3 runs to 13 residues. Trimming cost V 5 bases and J 3 bases, with 11 bases left between them. From germline, CDR1 is MNHEY and CDR2 SVGAGI. This CDR3 reads CASSLHQDYEQYF. The CDR3, as DNA: TGTGCCAGCAGTCTACATCAGGACTACGAGCAGTACTTC.

The chain is built from TRBV19 and TRBJ1-1, with D tentatively TRBD1 (5 bases). The CDR3 runs 13 residues. The V gene lost 2 bases and the J gene lost 6 bases, with 10 bases spanning the gap. Per the germline V gene, CDR1 is LNHDA and CDR2 is SQIVND (reference sequence). The CDR3 reads CASSIFGAAEAFF. The CDR3 DNA follows: TGTGCCAGTAGTATATTCGGGGCCGCTGAAGCTTTCTTT. Looking up the rest from reference TRBV19 and TRBJ1-1 gives the full variable domain: DGGITQSPKYLFRKEGQNVTLSCEQNLNHDAMYWYRQDPGQGLRLIYYSQIVNDFQKGDIAEGYSVSREKKESFPLTVTSAQKNPTAFYLCASSIFGAAEAFFGQGTRLTVV.

This rearrangement joins TRBV5-4 to TRBJ2-3; TRBD2 aligns across 13 bases. V lost 4 bases to trimming and J lost 5 bases; unmatched junction nucleotides: 13. The CDR3 has 18 amino acids. Germline CDR1 reads SGHNT; CDR2 reads YYREEE (reference sequence). The CDR3 coding sequence is TGTGCCAGCAGCCAAGAACTAGCGGGAGGGCCTGAGGTAGATACGCAGTATTTT. It translates to CASSQELAGGPEVDTQYF.

The rearrangement joins TRBV29-1 to TRBJ2-3; D remains unclear. This CDR3 comprises 12 residues. V lost 0 bases and J 3 bases, leaving 4 bases between the germline ends. Germline V gene sequence: CDR1 SQVTM, CDR2 ANQGSEA. CDR3 region: CSVEERTDTQYF. The CDR3 DNA follows: TGCAGCGTTGAAGAGCGGACAGATACGCAGTATTTT.

The chain recombines TRBV7-3 with TRBJ2-5; the match to TRBD1 covers 7 bases. The length of the CDR3 is 13 residues. CDR1 SGHTA and CDR2 FQGTGA come from the germline V gene. V gave up 3 bases and J gave up 5 bases; unmatched junction bases: 3. The chain's CDR3 is CASSLTGMETQYF. The CDR3 DNA is TGTGCCAGCAGCTTGACAGGGATGGAGACCCAGTACTTC.

The chain employs TRBV19 and TRBJ2-7, with D tentatively TRBD2 (6 bases). Looked up from germline, CDR1 is LNHDA and CDR2 is SQIVND (reference sequence). This CDR3 is built from 14 residues. V was pared by 6 bases and J by 3 bases, with 15 bases between. CDR3 residues: CASSPRDSFYEQYF. The CDR3 DNA follows: TGTGCCAGTAGCCCCCGGGACTCATTCTACGAGCAGTACTTC.

The rearrangement joins TRBV29-1 to TRBJ1-3; D might be TRBD1 (6 bases). Germline V gene data show CDR1 as SQVTM and CDR2 as ANQGSEA. V lost 7 bases and J lost 0, with 13 bases in between. CDR3 length: 14 amino acids. The CDR3 DNA is TGCAGCGCCATCCCGGGACACTCTGGAAACACCATATATTTT. Its translation: CSAIPGHSGNTIYF. Together with reference TRBV29-1 and TRBJ1-3, the CDR3 gives the full variable domain: SAVISQKPSRDICQRGTSLTIQCQVDSQVTMMFWYRQQPGQSLTLIATANQGSEATYESGFVIDKFPISRPNLTFSTLTVSNMSPEDSSIYLCSAIPGHSGNTIYFGEGSWLTVV.